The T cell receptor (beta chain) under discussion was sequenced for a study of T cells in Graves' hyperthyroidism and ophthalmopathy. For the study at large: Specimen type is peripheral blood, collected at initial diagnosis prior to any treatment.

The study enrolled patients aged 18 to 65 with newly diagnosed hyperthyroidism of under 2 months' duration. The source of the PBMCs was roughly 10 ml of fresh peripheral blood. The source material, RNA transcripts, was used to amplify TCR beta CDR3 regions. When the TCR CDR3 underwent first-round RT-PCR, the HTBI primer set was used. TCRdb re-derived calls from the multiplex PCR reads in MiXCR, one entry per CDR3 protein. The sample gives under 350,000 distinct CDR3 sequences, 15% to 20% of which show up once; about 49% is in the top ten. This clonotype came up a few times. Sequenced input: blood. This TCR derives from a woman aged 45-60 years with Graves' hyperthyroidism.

The CDR3 region is CASSLFAGQPNTEAFF. CDR3 DNA: TGTGCCAGCAGTTTATTCGCTGGACAGCCGAACACTGAAGCTTTCTTT. This chain connects TRBV27 to TRBJ1-1, with D maybe TRBD1 (6 bases). There are 16 residues in the CDR3. V dropped 1 base and J dropped 1 base, with 13 bases sitting between them. CDR1 is MNHEY and CDR2 is SMNVEV in the germline V gene (reference sequence).